This TCR beta chain is drawn from a study of cytomegalovirus exposure and HLA in healthy donors. Points from the study as a whole: Most TCR sequences were seen very rarely across donors, but some public TCRs occurred in many.

For this clone: No antigen is known for it.

The primer mix had 60 Vbeta and 13 Jbeta primers. How the authors handled the data: It was a later analysis that counted tens of millions of unique TCR beta chains, of which around 11 million were shared. The repertoire was sequenced with immunoSEQ multiplex PCR; TCRdb's copy has only in-frame clones and lacks some. V, J and clone size reflect that table, while D and trimming were determined from the DNA. The data show approximately 210,000 clones, about 87% seen once. Germline assignment: CDR1 SGHDT and CDR2 YYEEEE. Trimming shortened V by 3 bases and J by 6 bases, and 18 bases separated the two germline ends. The CDR3 is 15 residues long. Donors in the study were healthy people who gave bone marrow.

The sequence came from a woman between 18 and 30 years old in good health and CMV-seronegative. The gene calls are TRBV5-6 and TRBJ1-1; a possible D gene is TRBD1 (5 bases). Sequences were obtained from PBMCs. CDR3 nucleotides: TGTGCCAGCAGCTCCCGGACAATGTCCGAACCTGAAGCTTTCTTT. Translating it yields CASSSRTMSEPEAFF.